Following are 9 T cell receptor beta chains from one sample sequenced in a study of OX40 agonist ivuxolimab in advanced cancers. Profiling relied on immunoSEQ multiplex PCR, and the TCRdb table lists in-frame clones only, not all of them. The sample has roughly 30,000 clones, roughly 87% seen once. Sequenced material: CD4+ or CD8+ T cells sorted from blood, taken in a trial of the OX40 agonist ivuxolimab. Receptors were obtained from an adult with an advanced solid tumor such as melanoma, head and neck, liver or kidney cancer.

The chain couples TRBV9 to TRBJ2-6, with D possibly being TRBD2 (7 bases). Per the germline V gene, CDR1 is SGDLS and CDR2 is YYNGEE. Between the trimmed V and J ends, which lost 4 bases and 2 bases, there was a span of 10 bases. The CDR3 contains 15 residues. The CDR3 DNA sequence: TGTGCCAGCAGCACCGGGGGGCCTGGGGCCAACGTCCTGACTTTC. It encodes CASSTGGPGANVLTF.

V gene TRBV19 combines with J gene TRBJ2-5; 9 bases line up with TRBD1. Losses at the gene ends were 7 bases for V and 2 bases for J; bases not matched to a gene: 2. Germline-derived CDR1 and CDR2 are LNHDA and SQIVND (reference sequence). The CDR3 loop spans 13 amino acids. DNA of the CDR3: TGTGCCAGTAACAGGGGGCGACAAGAGACCCAGTACTTC. Its translation is CASNRGRQETQYF. Looking up the rest from reference TRBV19 and TRBJ2-5 gives the full variable domain: DGGITQSPKYLFRKEGQNVTLSCEQNLNHDAMYWYRQDPGQGLRLIYYSQIVNDFQKGDIAEGYSVSREKKESFPLTVTSAQKNPTAFYLCASNRGRQETQYFGPGTRLLVL.

This clone occurred once. In DNA, the CDR3 is TGCGCCAGCAGTGATTTAACCAGCGACTCCTACGAGCAGTACTTC. Protein product: CASSDLTSDSYEQYF. This chain links TRBV10-2 with TRBJ2-7; D remains ambiguous. The V and J ends lost 3 bases and 0 bases respectively, with 12 bases between them. The germline V gene has CDR1 WSHSY and CDR2 SAAADI. This CDR3 contains 15 residues.

J is TRBJ2-3 and V is TRBV28, with TRBD2 matching 7 bases. The J segment lost 7 bases and the V segment lost 8 bases, leaving 9 bases of the junction unmatched. Germline CDR1 MDHEN, CDR2 SYDVKM. This CDR3 region has 13 residues. CDR3 DNA sequence: TGTGCCAGCCAACCCCTAGCGGAGAATACGCAGTATTTT. As protein: CASQPLAENTQYF. Filled out from reference TRBV28 and TRBJ2-3, the complete variable domain reads DVKVTQSSRYLVKRTGEKVFLECVQDMDHENMFWYRQDPGLGLRLIYFSYDVKMKEKGDIPEGYSVSREKKERFSLILESASTNQTSMYLCASQPLAENTQYFGPGTRLTVL.

For the CDR3, the DNA is TGTGCCAGTAGTATACCTTGGGGTGAGCAGTTCTTC. The encoded protein is CASSIPWGEQFF. The chain combines TRBV19 with TRBJ2-1; D gene unclear. From germline, CDR1 is LNHDA and CDR2 SQIVND (reference sequence). The germline V and J ends were trimmed by 2 bases and 9 bases, with 8 bases remaining between them. The CDR3 length is 12 residues.

DNA of the CDR3: TGTGCCAGCAGCTTAGCGATCGAAAACTACGAGCAGTACTTC. This encodes CASSLAIENYEQYF. The V and J genes are TRBV7-6 and TRBJ2-7; D gene unclear. The CDR3 consists of 14 residues. Germline values: CDR1 SGHVS, CDR2 FNYEAQ. Between the trimmed V and J ends, which lost 0 bases and 3 bases, there was a span of 9 bases.

V is TRBV5-1 and J is TRBJ1-1; D is unresolved. This CDR3 contains 15 residues. Germline CDR1 SGHRS, CDR2 YFSETQ. V dropped 0 bases and J dropped 1 base, with 10 bases sitting between them. The chain's CDR3 is CASSLEGLGNTEAFF. Here the CDR3 DNA reads TGCGCCAGCAGCTTGGAGGGATTGGGGAACACTGAAGCTTTCTTT.

V and J are TRBV4-2 and TRBJ2-3, with TRBD2 identical over 11 bases. V lost 0 bases and J lost 4; bases outside the gene matches: 9. The CDR3 is 18 amino acids. Germline CDR1 LGHNA, CDR2 YNFKEQ. In nucleotides, the CDR3 is TGTGCCAGCAGCCAAGATCCTAGCGGGAGGCTCGGACCAGATACGCAGTATTTT. It codes for CASSQDPSGRLGPDTQYF.

V is TRBV4-3 and J is TRBJ1-1; TRBD1 matches at 7 bases. Germline CDR1 reads LGHNA; CDR2 reads YSLEER. CDR3 length equals 16 residues. The ends lost 1 base at V and 1 base at J; junction bases unmatched: 6. The CDR3 here is CASSQVYRGKNTEAFF. CDR3 sequence (DNA): TGCGCCAGCAGCCAAGTTTACAGGGGCAAGAACACTGAAGCTTTCTTT.